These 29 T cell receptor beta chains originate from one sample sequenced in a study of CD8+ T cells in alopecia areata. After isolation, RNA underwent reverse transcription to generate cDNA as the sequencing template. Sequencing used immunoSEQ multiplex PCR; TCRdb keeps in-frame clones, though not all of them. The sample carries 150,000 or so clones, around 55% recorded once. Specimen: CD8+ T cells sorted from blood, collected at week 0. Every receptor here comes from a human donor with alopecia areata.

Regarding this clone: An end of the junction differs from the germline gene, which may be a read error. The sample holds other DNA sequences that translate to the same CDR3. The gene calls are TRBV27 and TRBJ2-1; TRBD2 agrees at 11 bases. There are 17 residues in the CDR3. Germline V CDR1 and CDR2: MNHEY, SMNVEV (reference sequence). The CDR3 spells CASSLVSGGGHRNEQFF. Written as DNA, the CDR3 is TGCGCCAGCAGTTTGGTTAGCGGGGGGGGCCACCGCAATGAGCAGTTCTTC.

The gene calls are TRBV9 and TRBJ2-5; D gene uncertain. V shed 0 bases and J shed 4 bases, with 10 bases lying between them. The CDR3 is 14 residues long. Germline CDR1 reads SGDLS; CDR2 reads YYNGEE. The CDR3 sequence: CASSVGASGETQYF. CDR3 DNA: TGTGCCAGCAGCGTAGGGGCCTCGGGAGAGACCCAGTACTTC. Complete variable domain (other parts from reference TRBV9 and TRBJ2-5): DSGVTQTPKHLITATGQRVTLRCSPRSGDLSVYWYQQSLDQGLQFLIQYYNGEERAKGNILERFSAQQFPDLHSELNLSSLELGDSALYFCASSVGASGETQYFGPGTRLLVL.

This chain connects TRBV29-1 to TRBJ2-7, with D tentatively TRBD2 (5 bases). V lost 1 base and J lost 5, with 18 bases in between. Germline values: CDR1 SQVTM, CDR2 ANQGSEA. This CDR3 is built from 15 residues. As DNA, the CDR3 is TGCAGCGTTGAAGGTAAAGAGGGCAGTACCAACGAGCAGTACTTC. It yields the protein CSVEGKEGSTNEQYF.

The CDR3 bases are TGCGCCAGCAGCCAAGATTCTGAAGATACGCAGTATTTT. Translated: CASSQDSEDTQYF. The chain employs TRBV4-1 and TRBJ2-3; D is unresolved. This CDR3 region has 13 residues. CDR1 is MGHRA and CDR2 is YSYEKL in the germline V gene. V lost 0 bases to trimming and J lost 5 bases, with 6 bases between them.

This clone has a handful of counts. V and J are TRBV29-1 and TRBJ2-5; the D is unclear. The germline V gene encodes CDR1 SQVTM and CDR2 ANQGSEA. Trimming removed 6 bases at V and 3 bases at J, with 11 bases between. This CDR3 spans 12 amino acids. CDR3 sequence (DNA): TGCAGCGTGGGCTCGACCGAAGAGACCCAGTACTTC. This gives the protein CSVGSTEETQYF.

For the CDR3, the DNA is TGCGCCAGCAGCCAAGAGAGGGGTCGTCTCGAGACCCAGTACTTC. Encoded protein: CASSQERGRLETQYF. The rearrangement joins TRBV4-3 to TRBJ2-5; TRBD1 or TRBD2 may be the D gene (5 bases each). The V and J ends lost 0 bases and 5 bases respectively, with 13 bases between them. CDR3 length: 15 amino acids. Germline V gene lookup returns CDR1 LGHNA and CDR2 YSLEER.

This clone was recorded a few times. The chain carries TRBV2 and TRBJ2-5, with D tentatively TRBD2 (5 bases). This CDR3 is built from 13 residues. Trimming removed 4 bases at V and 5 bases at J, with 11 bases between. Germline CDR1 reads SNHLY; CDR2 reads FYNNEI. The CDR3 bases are TGTGCCAGCAGTGTTCCCGGCGGGGAGACCCAGTACTTC. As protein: CASSVPGGETQYF.

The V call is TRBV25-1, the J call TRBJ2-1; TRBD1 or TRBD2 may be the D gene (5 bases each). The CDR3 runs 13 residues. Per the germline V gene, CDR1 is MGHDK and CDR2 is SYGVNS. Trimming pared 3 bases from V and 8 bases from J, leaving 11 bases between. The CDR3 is CASSDDGADEQFF. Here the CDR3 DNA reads TGTGCCAGCAGTGACGACGGGGCTGATGAGCAGTTCTTC.

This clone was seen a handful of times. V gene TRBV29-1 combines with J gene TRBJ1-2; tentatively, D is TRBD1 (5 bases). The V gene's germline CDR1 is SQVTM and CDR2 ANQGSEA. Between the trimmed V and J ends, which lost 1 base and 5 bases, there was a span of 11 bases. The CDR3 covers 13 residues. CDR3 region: CSVEGGTEYGYTF. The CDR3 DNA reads TGCAGCGTTGAAGGCGGGACGGAGTATGGCTACACCTTC.

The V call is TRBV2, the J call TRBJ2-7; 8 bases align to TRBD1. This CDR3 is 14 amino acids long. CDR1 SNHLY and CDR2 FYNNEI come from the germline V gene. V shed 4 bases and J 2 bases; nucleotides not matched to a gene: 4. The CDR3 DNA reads TGTGCCAGCAGTGTAGCAGGGGGCACCTACGAGCAGTACTTC. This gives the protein CASSVAGGTYEQYF.

The CDR3 bases are TGTGCCAGCAGTGGGGGAAGCACCTACGAGCAGTACTTC. Its translation: CASSGGSTYEQYF. J is TRBJ2-7 and V is TRBV2, with D unresolved. CDR3 size: 13 residues. Trimming stripped 4 bases from V and 2 bases from J, with 9 bases between. Per germline, CDR1 SNHLY and CDR2 FYNNEI.

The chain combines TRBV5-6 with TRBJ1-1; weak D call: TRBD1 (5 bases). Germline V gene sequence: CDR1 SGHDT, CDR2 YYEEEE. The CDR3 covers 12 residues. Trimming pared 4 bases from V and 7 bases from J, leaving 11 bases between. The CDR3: CASSHDSFEAFF. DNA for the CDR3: TGTGCCAGCAGCCACGACAGCTTTGAAGCTTTCTTT.

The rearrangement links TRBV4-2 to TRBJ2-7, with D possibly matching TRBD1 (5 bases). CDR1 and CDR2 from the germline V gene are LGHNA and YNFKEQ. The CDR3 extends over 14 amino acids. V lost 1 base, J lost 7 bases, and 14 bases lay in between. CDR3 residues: CASSQVKVAGEQYF. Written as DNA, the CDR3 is TGTGCCAGCAGCCAAGTCAAAGTGGCAGGGGAGCAGTACTTC.

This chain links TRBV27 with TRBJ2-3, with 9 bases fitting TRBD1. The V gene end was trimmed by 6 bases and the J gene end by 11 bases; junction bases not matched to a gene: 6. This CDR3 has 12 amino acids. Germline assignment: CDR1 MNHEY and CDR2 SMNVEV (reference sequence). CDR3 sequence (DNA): TGTGCCAGCAGCCCCCGACAGGGGGAGCAGTATTTT. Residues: CASSPRQGEQYF.

The CDR3 here is CAWSEEGPDEAFF. In DNA form, the CDR3 reads TGTGCCTGGAGTGAGGAAGGGCCGGATGAAGCTTTCTTT. The chain combines TRBV30 with TRBJ1-1, with D hard to call. Germline loops: CDR1 GTSNPN, CDR2 SVGIG (reference sequence). This CDR3 contains 13 residues. V was trimmed by 1 base and J by 7 bases, leaving 13 bases between them.

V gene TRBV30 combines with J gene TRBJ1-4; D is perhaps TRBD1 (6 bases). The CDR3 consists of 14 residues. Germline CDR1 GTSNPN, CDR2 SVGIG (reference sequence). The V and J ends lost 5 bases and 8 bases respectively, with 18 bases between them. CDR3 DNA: TGTGCCTGGGGAATCCCAGGGGAGGGCGAAAAACTGTTTTTT. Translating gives CAWGIPGEGEKLFF.

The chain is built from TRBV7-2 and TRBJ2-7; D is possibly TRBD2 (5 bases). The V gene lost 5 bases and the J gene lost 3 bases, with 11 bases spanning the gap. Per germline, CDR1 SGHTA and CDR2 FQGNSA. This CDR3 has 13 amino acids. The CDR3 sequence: CASSTGIHYEQYF. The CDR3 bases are TGTGCCAGCAGCACCGGGATTCACTACGAGCAGTACTTC. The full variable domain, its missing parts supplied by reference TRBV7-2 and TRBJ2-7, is GAGVSQSPSNKVTEKGKDVELRCDPISGHTALYWYRQSLGQGLEFLIYFQGNSAPDKSGLPSDRFSAERTGGSVSTLTIQRTQQEDSAVYLCASSTGIHYEQYFGPGTRLTVT.

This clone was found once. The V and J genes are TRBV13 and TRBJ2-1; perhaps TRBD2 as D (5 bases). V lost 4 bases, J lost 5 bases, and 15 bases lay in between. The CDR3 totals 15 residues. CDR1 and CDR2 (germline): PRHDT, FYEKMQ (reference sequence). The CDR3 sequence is CASSSPGSLNNEQFF. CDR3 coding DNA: TGTGCCAGCAGCTCCCCGGGGAGTCTCAACAATGAGCAGTTCTTC.

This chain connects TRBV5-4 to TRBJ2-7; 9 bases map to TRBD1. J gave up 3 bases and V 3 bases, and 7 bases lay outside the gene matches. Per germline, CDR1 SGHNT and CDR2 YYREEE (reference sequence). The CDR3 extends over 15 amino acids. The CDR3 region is CASSSFTGGVYEQYF. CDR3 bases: TGTGCCAGCAGCTCCTTCACAGGGGGCGTCTACGAGCAGTACTTC.

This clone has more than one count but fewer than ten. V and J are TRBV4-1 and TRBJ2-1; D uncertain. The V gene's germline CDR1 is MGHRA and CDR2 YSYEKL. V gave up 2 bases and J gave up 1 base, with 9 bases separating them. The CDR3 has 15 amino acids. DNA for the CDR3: TGCGCCAGCAGCCAACTGGTAGCATCCTACAATGAGCAGTTCTTC. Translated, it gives CASSQLVASYNEQFF.

As DNA, the CDR3 is TGTGCCATCGGGGACAACTATGGCTACACCTTC. As protein: CAIGDNYGYTF. The chain links TRBV10-3 to TRBJ1-2, with TRBD1 as a possible D gene (5 bases). The length of the CDR3 is 11 residues. V lost 8 bases and J 2 bases, leaving 6 bases between the germline ends. Germline CDR1 reads ENHRY; CDR2 reads SYGVKD.

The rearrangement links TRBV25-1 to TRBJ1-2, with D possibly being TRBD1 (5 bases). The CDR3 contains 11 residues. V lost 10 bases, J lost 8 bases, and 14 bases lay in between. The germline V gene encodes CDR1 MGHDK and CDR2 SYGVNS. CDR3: CATSRGGGYTF. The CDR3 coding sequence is TGTGCCACCAGCCGGGGCGGGGGCTACACCTTC.

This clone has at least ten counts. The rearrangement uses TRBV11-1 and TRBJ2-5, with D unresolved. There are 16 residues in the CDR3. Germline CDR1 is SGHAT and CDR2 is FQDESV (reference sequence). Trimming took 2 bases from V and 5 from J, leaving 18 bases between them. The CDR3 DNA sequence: TGTGCCAGCAGCTTACACCCTAGTACCACCTCGGAGACCCAGTACTTC. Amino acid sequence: CASSLHPSTTSETQYF.

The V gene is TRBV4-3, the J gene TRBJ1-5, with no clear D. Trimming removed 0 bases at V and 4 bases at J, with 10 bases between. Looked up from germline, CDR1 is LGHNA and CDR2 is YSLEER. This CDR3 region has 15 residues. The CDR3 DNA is TGCGCCAGCAGCCAAGATATAGGCCTGAATCAGCCCCAGCATTTT. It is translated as CASSQDIGLNQPQHF.

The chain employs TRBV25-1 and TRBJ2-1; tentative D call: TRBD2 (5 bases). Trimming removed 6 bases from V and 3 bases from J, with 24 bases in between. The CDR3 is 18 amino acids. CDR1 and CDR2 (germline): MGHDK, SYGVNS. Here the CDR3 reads CASSTLPSAGLGYNEQFF. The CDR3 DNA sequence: TGTGCCAGCAGCACTCTCCCTTCGGCGGGCCTTGGCTACAATGAGCAGTTCTTC. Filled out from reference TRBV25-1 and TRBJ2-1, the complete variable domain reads EADIYQTPRYLVIGTGKKITLECSQTMGHDKMYWYQQDPGMELHLIHYSYGVNSTEKGDLSSESTVSRIRTEHFPLTLESARPSHTSQYLCASSTLPSAGLGYNEQFFGPGTRLTVL.

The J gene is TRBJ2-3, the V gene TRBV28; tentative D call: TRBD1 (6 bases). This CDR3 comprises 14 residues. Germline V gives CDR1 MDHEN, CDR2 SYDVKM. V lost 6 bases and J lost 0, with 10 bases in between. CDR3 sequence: CASSRDTSTDTQYF. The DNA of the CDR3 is TGTGCCAGCAGCCGGGACACCAGCACAGATACGCAGTATTTT.

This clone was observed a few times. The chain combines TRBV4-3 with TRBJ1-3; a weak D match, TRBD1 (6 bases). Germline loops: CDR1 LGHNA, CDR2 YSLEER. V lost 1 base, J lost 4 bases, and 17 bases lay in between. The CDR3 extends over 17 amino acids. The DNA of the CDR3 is TGCGCCAGCAGCCAAGGAATAGCCGGGACATCCGGAAACACCATATATTTT. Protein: CASSQGIAGTSGNTIYF.

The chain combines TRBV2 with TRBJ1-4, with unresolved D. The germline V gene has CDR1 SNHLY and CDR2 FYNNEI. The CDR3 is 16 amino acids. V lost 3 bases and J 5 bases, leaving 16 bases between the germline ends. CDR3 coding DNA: TGTGCCAGCAGTGACGGGTCCAATAGAATCAATGAAAAACTGTTTTTT. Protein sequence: CASSDGSNRINEKLFF.

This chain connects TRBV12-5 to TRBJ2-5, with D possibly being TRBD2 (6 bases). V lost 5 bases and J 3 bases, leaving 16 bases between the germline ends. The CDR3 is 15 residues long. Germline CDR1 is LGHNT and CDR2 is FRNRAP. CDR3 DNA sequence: TGTGCTAGTGGTCCGGACCTAGGCGGGGAAGAGACCCAGTACTTC. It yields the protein CASGPDLGGEETQYF.